Following are 22 T cell receptor beta chains from one sample sequenced in a study of cytomegalovirus exposure and HLA in healthy donors. Clones were sequenced by immunoSEQ multiplex PCR, and TCRdb holds only the in-frame ones, with some missing. This table has about 250,000 clones, roughly 90% appearing once. Sequencing was carried out using PBMCs. Every receptor here comes from a man in his late teens or twenties in good health and CMV-seropositive.

The chain has TRBV27 and TRBJ2-7; D could derive from TRBD1 or TRBD2 (6 bases each). This CDR3 region has 16 residues. Germline lookup yields CDR1 MNHEY and CDR2 SMNVEV (reference sequence). The ends were cut back, 4 bases at V and 3 bases at J, with 19 bases in the middle. The CDR3 spells CASSSLQGLEGYEQYF. As DNA, the CDR3 is TGTGCCAGCAGTTCCCTACAGGGACTCGAGGGCTACGAGCAGTACTTC.

The chain uses TRBV12-5 and TRBJ2-2; 11 nucleotides align to TRBD1. The CDR3 covers 17 residues. Unmatched junction bases numbered 6, after V lost 2 bases and J lost 4 bases. The germline CDR1 and CDR2 sequences are LGHNT and FRNRAP. The CDR3 DNA follows: TGTGCTAGTGGTTTGTGGACAGGGGGCTTAGGCACCGGGGAGCTGTTTTTT. Its protein product is CASGLWTGGLGTGELFF. The full variable domain, completed using reference TRBV12-5 and TRBJ2-2, is DARVTQTPRHKVTEMGQEVTMRCQPILGHNTVFWYRQTMMQGLELLAYFRNRAPLDDSGMPKDRFSAEMPDATLATLKIQPSEPRDSAVYFCASGLWTGGLGTGELFFGEGSRLTVL.

This chain connects TRBV29-1 to TRBJ1-4; 7 nucleotides agree with TRBD1. V dropped 4 bases and J dropped 0; count of bases not matched to a gene: 2. This CDR3 contains 14 residues. Germline V gives CDR1 SQVTM, CDR2 ANQGSEA. The CDR3 reads CSVGTGTTNEKLFF. CDR3 bases: TGCAGCGTTGGGACAGGTACAACTAATGAAAAACTGTTTTTT.

The rearrangement links TRBV7-8 to TRBJ2-7; D not resolved. Germline CDR1 reads SGHVS; CDR2 reads FQNEAQ. The V end was cut by 5 bases, the J end by 3 bases, with 8 bases between. The CDR3 has 12 amino acids. In nucleotides, the CDR3 is TGTGCCAGCAGCCCCAACCACTACGAGCAGTACTTC. Amino acids: CASSPNHYEQYF.

The chain carries TRBV6-5 and TRBJ2-7; D remains ambiguous. This CDR3 region has 11 residues. CDR1 and CDR2 (germline): MNHEY, SVGAGI. For the CDR3, the DNA is TGTGCAGTCGGTCGAGGCCACGAGCAGTACTTC. Amino acid sequence: CAVGRGHEQYF.

V gene TRBV6-5 combines with J gene TRBJ2-5; 8 bases map to TRBD2. The CDR3 covers 16 residues. V trimming: 2 bases; J trimming: 4 bases; junction bases outside the gene matches: 9. CDR1 is MNHEY and CDR2 is SVGAGI in the germline V gene. Here the CDR3 DNA reads TGTGCCAGCAGTTACGGGAGCGGGGGTAGTGGAGAGACCCAGTACTTC. Protein: CASSYGSGGSGETQYF.

The chain uses TRBV5-8 and TRBJ1-2, with D perhaps TRBD1 (5 bases). The germline V and J ends were trimmed by 4 bases and 4 bases, with 17 bases remaining between them. The germline CDR1 and CDR2 sequences are SGHTS and YDEGEE. This CDR3 is built from 15 residues. For the CDR3, the DNA is TGTGCCAGCAGCCCCGGCGTAGGGGCTCTCTATGGCTACACCTTC. This sequence encodes CASSPGVGALYGYTF. Full variable domain (remainder filled in from reference TRBV5-8 and TRBJ1-2): EAGVTQSPTHLIKTRGQQATLRCSPISGHTSVYWYQQALGLGLQFLLWYDEGEERNRGNFPPRFSGRQFPNYSSELNVNALELEDSALYLCASSPGVGALYGYTFGSGTRLTVV.

The rearrangement uses TRBV25-1 and TRBJ2-3; no reliable D call. Germline V gene data show CDR1 as MGHDK and CDR2 as SYGVNS. V was trimmed by 3 bases and J by 0 bases, leaving 4 bases between them. The CDR3 covers 13 residues. This CDR3 is CASSDWSTDTQYF. The DNA for the CDR3 is TGTGCCAGCAGTGATTGGAGCACAGATACGCAGTATTTT.

The table lists this clone with a few counts. The rearrangement uses TRBV2 and TRBJ1-1; D is unclear. V was trimmed by 4 bases and J by 0 bases, leaving 0 bases between them. Looked up from germline, CDR1 is SNHLY and CDR2 is FYNNEI. The CDR3 spans 11 residues. CDR3 loop: CASSVNTEAFF. CDR3 DNA sequence: TGTGCCAGCAGTGTGAACACTGAAGCTTTCTTT.

V and J are TRBV18 and TRBJ1-1; 7 nucleotides line up with TRBD1. Germline values: CDR1 KGHSH, CDR2 LQKENI. Trimming took 8 bases from V and 2 from J; bases not matched to a gene: 5. CDR3 length: 13 amino acids. This CDR3 reads CASKWDSNTEAFF. DNA for the CDR3: TGTGCCAGCAAATGGGACAGCAACACTGAAGCTTTCTTT.

The genes are TRBV9 and TRBJ2-3, with D maybe TRBD1 (6 bases). Germline assignment: CDR1 SGDLS and CDR2 YYNGEE. This CDR3 has 16 residues. Trimming shortened V by 4 bases and J by 4 bases, and 19 bases separated the two germline ends. The CDR3 spells CASSTGTVPRADTQYF. CDR3 sequence (DNA): TGTGCCAGCAGCACAGGGACGGTACCCAGGGCAGATACGCAGTATTTT.

V gene TRBV4-3 combines with J gene TRBJ2-7; 10 nucleotides agree with TRBD2. The V gene end was trimmed by 0 bases and the J gene end by 4 bases; junction bases not matched to a gene: 3. Per the germline V gene, CDR1 is LGHNA and CDR2 is YSLEER. This CDR3 spans 15 amino acids. The chain's CDR3 is CASSQDIAGGYEQYF. The DNA for the CDR3 is TGCGCCAGCAGCCAAGATATAGCGGGAGGTTACGAGCAGTACTTC.

V is TRBV6-6 and J is TRBJ2-7, with 11 bases that match TRBD2. The CDR3 spans 15 residues. Germline values: CDR1 MNHNY, CDR2 SVGAGI (reference sequence). Germline trimming cut 6 bases from V and 0 bases from J; bases unmatched to any gene: 4. The CDR3 coding sequence is TGTGCCAGCAGCCAGGGACTAGCGGCCTCCTACGAGCAGTACTTC. Its translation: CASSQGLAASYEQYF.

The rearrangement uses TRBV27 and TRBJ2-1, with D perhaps assigned TRBD1 or TRBD2 (6 bases each). This CDR3 has 16 amino acids. Per the germline V gene, CDR1 is MNHEY and CDR2 is SMNVEV (reference sequence). The V and J ends lost 6 bases and 10 bases respectively, with 25 bases between them. The DNA of the CDR3 is TGTGCCAGCAGCTCCGCGCGACGGAGGGGGAGGTTAGAGCAGTTCTTC. Translating it yields CASSSARRRGRLEQFF.

This chain connects TRBV6-1 to TRBJ2-1; tentatively, D is TRBD1 (7 bases). This CDR3 contains 17 residues. The germline gives CDR1 MNHNS, CDR2 SASEGT. V was clipped by 0 bases and J by 3 bases, with 15 bases between them. As DNA, the CDR3 is TGTGCCAGCAGTGAAGCGCTAGGAGGGGGCAACTACAATGAGCAGTTCTTC. Encoded protein: CASSEALGGGNYNEQFF.

The chain carries TRBV11-2 and TRBJ1-3, with a possible D match to TRBD1 (6 bases). There are 17 residues in the CDR3. Per the germline V gene, CDR1 is SGHAT and CDR2 is FQNNGV. V dropped 2 bases and J dropped 2 bases, with 16 bases sitting between them. CDR3 DNA sequence: TGTGCCAGCAGCTTATCGGCCGGGGGCGCGGCTGGAAACACCATATATTTT. Protein product: CASSLSAGGAAGNTIYF.

Written as DNA, the CDR3 is TGCGCCAGCAGCCACGGGACTAGCGGGACTTACGAGCAGTACTTC. Residues: CASSHGTSGTYEQYF. The chain uses TRBV5-1 and TRBJ2-7; TRBD2 matches at 13 bases. The ends lost 4 bases at V and 4 bases at J; junction bases unmatched: 5. The CDR3 totals 15 residues. CDR1 and CDR2 from the germline V gene are SGHRS and YFSETQ.

The V call is TRBV4-3, the J call TRBJ1-2; no firm D call. The germline V and J ends were trimmed by 0 bases and 4 bases, with 9 bases remaining between them. The CDR3 consists of 14 residues. CDR1 and CDR2 (germline): LGHNA, YSLEER. CDR3 sequence reads: CASSQDLHSYGYTF. In nucleotides, the CDR3 is TGCGCCAGCAGCCAAGATCTTCACAGCTATGGCTACACCTTC.

The genes are TRBV27 and TRBJ1-4; D uncertain. This CDR3 has 15 residues. Per germline, CDR1 MNHEY and CDR2 SMNVEV (reference sequence). Trimming removed 0 bases at V and 0 bases at J, with 5 bases between. CDR3 region: CASSLSGATNEKLFF. CDR3 bases: TGTGCCAGCAGTTTATCGGGTGCAACTAATGAAAAACTGTTTTTT.

The chain carries TRBV7-6 and TRBJ2-2, with TRBD1 matching over 9 bases. Germline V CDR1 and CDR2: SGHVS, FNYEAQ. After removal of 0 bases from V and 7 bases from J, the junction contained 3 bases not matched to a gene. The CDR3 spans 15 residues. The CDR3: CASSLAGQGGGELFF. The CDR3 DNA is TGTGCCAGCAGCTTAGCGGGACAGGGTGGCGGGGAGCTGTTTTTT. The complete variable domain, with remaining parts taken from reference TRBV7-6 and TRBJ2-2, reads GAGVSQSPRYKVTKRGQDVALRCDPISGHVSLYWYRQALGQGPEFLTYFNYEAQQDKSGLPNDRFSAERPEGSISTLTIQRTEQRDSAMYRCASSLAGQGGGELFFGEGSRLTVL.

This clone has a single count. This chain links TRBV11-2 with TRBJ2-7; TRBD2 aligns across 7 bases. V shed 1 base, J shed 1 base, and the junction held 4 bases outside the gene matches. The germline V gene has CDR1 SGHAT and CDR2 FQNNGV. The CDR3 is 15 residues long. The chain's CDR3 is CASSLVGGGSYEQYF. DNA of the CDR3: TGTGCCAGCAGCTTAGTGGGGGGAGGGTCCTACGAGCAGTACTTC.

The chain is built from TRBV2 and TRBJ1-5; no definite D call. Germline-derived CDR1 and CDR2 are SNHLY and FYNNEI. Trimming pared 6 bases from V and 9 bases from J, leaving 15 bases between. The CDR3 loop spans 13 amino acids. In DNA, the CDR3 is TGTGCCAGCAGACCGCAACTTCAAGGGCCCCAGCATTTT. Translation gives CASRPQLQGPQHF.